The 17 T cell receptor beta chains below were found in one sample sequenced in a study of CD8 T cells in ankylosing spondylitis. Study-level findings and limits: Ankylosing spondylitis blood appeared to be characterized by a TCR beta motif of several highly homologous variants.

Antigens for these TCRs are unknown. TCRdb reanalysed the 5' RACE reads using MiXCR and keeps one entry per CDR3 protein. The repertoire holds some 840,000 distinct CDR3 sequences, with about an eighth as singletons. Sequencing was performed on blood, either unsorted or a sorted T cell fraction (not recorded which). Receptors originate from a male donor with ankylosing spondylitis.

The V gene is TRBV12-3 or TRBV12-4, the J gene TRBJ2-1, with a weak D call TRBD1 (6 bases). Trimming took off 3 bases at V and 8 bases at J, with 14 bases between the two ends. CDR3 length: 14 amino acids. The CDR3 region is CASSFRVRGYEQFF. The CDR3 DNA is TGTGCCAGCAGTTTTCGAGTAAGGGGGTATGAGCAGTTCTTC.

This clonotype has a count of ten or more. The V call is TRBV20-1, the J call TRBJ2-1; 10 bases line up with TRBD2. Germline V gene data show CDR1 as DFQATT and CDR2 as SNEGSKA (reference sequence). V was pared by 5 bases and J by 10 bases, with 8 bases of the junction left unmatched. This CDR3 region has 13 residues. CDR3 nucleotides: TGCAGTGCTCCTCCCACACTAGCGGGAGAGCAGTTCTTC. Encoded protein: CSAPPTLAGEQFF.

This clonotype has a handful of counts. CDR3 in amino acids: CSCERGADTQYF. Written as DNA, the CDR3 is TGCAGCTGTGAGAGGGGAGCCGATACGCAGTATTTT. The V and J genes are TRBV20-1 and TRBJ2-3; tentatively, D is TRBD1 or TRBD2 (5 bases each). The CDR3 contains 12 residues. Germline V gene lookup returns CDR1 DFQATT and CDR2 SNEGSKA (reference sequence).

The CDR3 loop reads CASSPPSPTYEQYF. Written as DNA, the CDR3 is TGTGCCAGCTCACCACCGTCACCGACCTACGAGCAGTACTTC. The chain carries TRBV18 and TRBJ2-7; no clear D. Germline-derived CDR1 and CDR2 are KGHSH and LQKENI. The ends were cut back, 0 bases at V and 2 bases at J, with 8 bases in the middle. The CDR3 length is 14 residues.

The CDR3 region has the DNA TGTGCCAGCAGTCCTCGAGTTGCAGGGTCTTCTGGGGCCAACGTCCTGACTTTC. This encodes CASSPRVAGSSGANVLTF. This chain links TRBV6-5 with TRBJ2-6, with a tentative D call TRBD1 (5 bases). Germline V lookup: CDR1 MNHEY, CDR2 SVGAGI. There are 18 residues in the CDR3. Trimming removed 5 bases at V and 1 base at J, with 18 bases between.

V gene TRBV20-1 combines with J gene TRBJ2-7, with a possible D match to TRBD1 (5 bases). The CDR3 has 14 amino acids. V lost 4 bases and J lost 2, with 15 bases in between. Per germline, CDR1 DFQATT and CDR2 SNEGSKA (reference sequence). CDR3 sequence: CSAKRGHLTYEQYF. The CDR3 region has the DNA TGCAGTGCTAAGCGCGGACACCTTACCTACGAGCAGTACTTC.

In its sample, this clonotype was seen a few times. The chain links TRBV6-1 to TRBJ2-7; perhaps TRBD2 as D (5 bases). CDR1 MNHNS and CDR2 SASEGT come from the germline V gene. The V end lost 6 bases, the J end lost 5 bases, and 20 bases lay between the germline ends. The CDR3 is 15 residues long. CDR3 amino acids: CASSRTGKGGHEQYF. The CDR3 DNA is TGTGCCAGCAGCCGTACGGGAAAAGGAGGCCACGAGCAGTACTTC.

CDR3 nucleotide sequence: TGCAGTGCTAGACCTAGCATTAACAATGAGCAGTTCTTC. It is translated as CSARPSINNEQFF. The V and J genes are TRBV20-1 and TRBJ2-1; D perhaps matches TRBD2 (5 bases). Germline V gives CDR1 DFQATT, CDR2 SNEGSKA (reference sequence). Deletions cut 2 bases from V and 5 bases from J, with 10 bases between. CDR3 length: 13 amino acids.

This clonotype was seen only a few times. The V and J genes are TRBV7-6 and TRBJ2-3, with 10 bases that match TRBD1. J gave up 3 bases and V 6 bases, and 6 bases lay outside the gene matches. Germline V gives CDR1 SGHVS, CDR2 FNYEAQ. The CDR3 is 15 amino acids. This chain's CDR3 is CASSVRDRGTDTQYF. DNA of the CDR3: TGTGCCAGCAGTGTCCGGGACAGGGGTACAGATACGCAGTATTTT.

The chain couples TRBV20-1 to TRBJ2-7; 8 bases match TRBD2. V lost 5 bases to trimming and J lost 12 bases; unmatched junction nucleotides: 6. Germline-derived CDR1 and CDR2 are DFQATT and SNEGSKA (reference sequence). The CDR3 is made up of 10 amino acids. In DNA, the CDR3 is TGCAGTGCTGGGACCGGGGGGGGGTACTTC. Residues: CSAGTGGGYF.

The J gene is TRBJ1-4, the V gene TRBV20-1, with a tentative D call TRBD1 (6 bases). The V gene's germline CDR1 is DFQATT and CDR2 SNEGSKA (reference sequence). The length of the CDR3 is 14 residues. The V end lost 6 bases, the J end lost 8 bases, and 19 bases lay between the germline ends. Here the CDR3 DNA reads TGCAGTGCCCCGAGGACAGCATGGGGCGAAAAACTGTTTTTT. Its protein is CSAPRTAWGEKLFF.

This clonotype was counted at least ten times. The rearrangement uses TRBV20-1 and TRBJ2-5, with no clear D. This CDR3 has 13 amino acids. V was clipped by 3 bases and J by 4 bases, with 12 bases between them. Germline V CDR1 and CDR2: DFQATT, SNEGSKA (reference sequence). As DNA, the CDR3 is TGCAGTGCTAGGGCCCCTACCCGAGAGACCCAGTACTTC. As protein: CSARAPTRETQYF.

DNA of the CDR3: TGTGCCTGGAGGCCCGGGAGGGGCTTACTTCTTCGTTATGGCTACACCTTC. It translates to CAWRPGRGLLLRYGYTF. The chain carries TRBV30 and TRBJ1-2, with D perhaps TRBD1 (5 bases). This CDR3 contains 17 residues. Per germline, CDR1 GTSNPN and CDR2 SVGIG (reference sequence). V gave up 3 bases and J gave up 5 bases, with 25 bases separating them.

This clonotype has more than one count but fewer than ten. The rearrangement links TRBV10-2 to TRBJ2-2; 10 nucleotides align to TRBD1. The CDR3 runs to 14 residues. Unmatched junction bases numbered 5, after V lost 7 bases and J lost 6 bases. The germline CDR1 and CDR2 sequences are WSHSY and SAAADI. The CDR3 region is CASNDRGQAGELFF. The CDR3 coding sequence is TGCGCCAGCAACGACAGGGGGCAAGCCGGGGAGCTGTTTTTT.

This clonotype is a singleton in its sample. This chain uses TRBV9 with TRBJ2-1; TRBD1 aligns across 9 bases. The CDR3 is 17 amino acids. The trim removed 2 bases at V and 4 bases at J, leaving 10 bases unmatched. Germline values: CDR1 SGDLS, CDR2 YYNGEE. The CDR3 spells CASSVTRGTGPYNEQFF. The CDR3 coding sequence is TGTGCCAGCAGCGTGACCCGCGGGACAGGGCCGTACAATGAGCAGTTCTTC.

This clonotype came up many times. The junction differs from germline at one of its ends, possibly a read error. DNA for the CDR3: TGTGCCAGCAGCCCGGGGGCGAACACCGGGGAGCTGTTTTTT. Amino acids: CASSPGANTGELFF. The chain uses TRBV5-1 and TRBJ2-2, with a weak D call TRBD2 (6 bases). CDR3 length equals 14 residues. CDR1 and CDR2 (germline): SGHRS, YFSETQ.

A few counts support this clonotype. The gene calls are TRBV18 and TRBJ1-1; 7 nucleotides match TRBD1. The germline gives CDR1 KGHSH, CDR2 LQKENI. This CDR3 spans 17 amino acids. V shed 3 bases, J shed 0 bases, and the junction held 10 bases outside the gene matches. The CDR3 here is CASSPSAGQPMNTEAFF. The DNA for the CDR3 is TGTGCCAGCTCACCCTCGGCGGGACAGCCCATGAACACTGAAGCTTTCTTT.